These 20 T cell receptor beta chains share one sample of origin, sequenced in a study of OX40 agonist ivuxolimab in advanced cancers. Library creation used the immunoSEQ multiplex PCR assay. TCRdb stores this immuneACCESS table with in-frame sequences only. Part of the clones is absent; in the studies checked, under half of the shortfall reflects unresolved V genes, and no reason is known for the rest. The sample has 50,000 or so clones on record, around 84% of them singletons. In total, the top ten clones hold around 2.6% of the sample. Material: CD4+ or CD8+ T cells sorted from blood, obtained in a trial of the OX40 agonist ivuxolimab. The receptors shown here come from an adult with an advanced solid tumor such as melanoma, head and neck, liver or kidney cancer.

CDR3 region: CASSSPGQGAKNIQYF. The CDR3 nucleotides read TGCGCCAGCAGTTCTCCGGGACAGGGTGCCAAAAACATTCAGTACTTC. The chain joins TRBV5-1 to TRBJ2-4; 9 bases map to TRBD1. Losses at the gene ends were 5 bases for V and 1 base for J; bases not matched to a gene: 7. Germline V lookup: CDR1 SGHRS, CDR2 YFSETQ. The CDR3 consists of 16 residues.

This chain links TRBV7-2 with TRBJ1-2; perhaps TRBD1 as D (5 bases). Trimming removed 4 bases at V and 7 bases at J, with 13 bases between. The germline V gene has CDR1 SGHTA and CDR2 FQGNSA. This CDR3 region has 13 residues. The CDR3 nucleotides are TGTGCCAGCAGCTCCCTCAGGGTCGCTGGCTACACCTTC. It codes for CASSSLRVAGYTF.

This clone was observed a single time. The chain combines TRBV5-5 with TRBJ2-7; D unresolved. V lost 5 bases, J lost 7 bases, and 13 bases lay in between. Germline CDR1 SGHKS, CDR2 YYEKEE (reference sequence). The CDR3 has 12 amino acids. The CDR3 here is CASSPDTREQYF. Here the CDR3 DNA reads TGTGCCAGCAGTCCAGACACGAGAGAGCAGTACTTC. The whole variable domain, filled in from reference TRBV5-5 and TRBJ2-7, reads DAGVTQSPTHLIKTRGQQVTLRCSPISGHKSVSWYQQVLGQGPQFIFQYYEKEERGRGNFPDRFSARQFPNYSSELNVNALLLGDSALYLCASSPDTREQYFGPGTRLTVT.

The chain couples TRBV27 to TRBJ2-7, with D perhaps TRBD1 or TRBD2 (5 bases each). Germline V gives CDR1 MNHEY, CDR2 SMNVEV (reference sequence). With 2 bases removed from V and 7 bases from J, the gap between germline ends came to 15 bases. This CDR3 is built from 14 residues. CDR3 nucleotide sequence: TGTGCCAGCAGTTTAGGGCAGGGCACGGGGGAGCAGTACTTC. Its translation: CASSLGQGTGEQYF.

V usage is TRBV7-9 and J usage is TRBJ1-1, with 7 bases identical to TRBD1. The germline V gene encodes CDR1 SEHNR and CDR2 FQNEAQ (reference sequence). This CDR3 is 15 amino acids long. Unmatched junction bases numbered 5, after V lost 3 bases and J lost 1 base. The CDR3 loop is CASSLTGQENTEAFF. In nucleotides, the CDR3 is TGTGCCAGCAGCTTGACTGGACAGGAGAACACTGAAGCTTTCTTT.

V and J are TRBV5-1 and TRBJ2-1, with 9 bases aligning to TRBD2. This CDR3 has 15 amino acids. Germline assignment: CDR1 SGHRS and CDR2 YFSETQ. With 4 bases clipped from V and 8 bases from J, the junction kept 10 bases outside the gene matches. CDR3 loop: CASSPGSGGPHEQFF. CDR3 coding DNA: TGCGCCAGCAGCCCGGGTAGCGGGGGCCCTCATGAGCAGTTCTTC.

The chain links TRBV21-1 to TRBJ1-1; TRBD1 is the table's D call, not checked against the DNA. TRBV21-1 is classified as a pseudogene. The CDR3 extends over 15 amino acids. The DNA of the CDR3 is TGTGCCAGCAGCGAGGACCGGGACAGGAACACTGAAGCTTTCTTT. This translates into CASSEDRDRNTEAFF.

The V and J genes are TRBV6-5 and TRBJ1-2, with TRBD1 matching 7 bases. The CDR3 has 14 amino acids. Looked up from germline, CDR1 is MNHEY and CDR2 is SVGAGI. V shed 5 bases, J shed 2 bases, and the junction held 5 bases outside the gene matches. The CDR3 DNA reads as TGTGCCAGCAGTGCAACAGGGGCCAACTATGGCTACACCTTC. Encoded protein: CASSATGANYGYTF.

The chain uses TRBV29-1 and TRBJ2-7; D is unresolved. Germline V lookup: CDR1 SQVTM, CDR2 ANQGSEA. CDR3 length: 13 residues. The V end lost 2 bases, the J end lost 3 bases, and 11 bases lay between the germline ends. This CDR3 reads CSVETALGYEQYF. The CDR3 bases are TGCAGCGTTGAAACCGCCCTGGGCTACGAGCAGTACTTC.

The rearrangement joins TRBV6-1 to TRBJ2-5, with unresolved D. The J call may be faulty, since TRBJ2-7 better matches the DNA end. Germline CDR1 MNHNS, CDR2 SASEGT. This CDR3 is built from 15 residues. CDR3 loop: CASRAEVGASYEQYF. In nucleotides, the CDR3 is TGTGCCAGCAGGGCTGAAGTAGGTGCTAGCTACGAGCAGTACTTC.

This chain links TRBV6-1 with TRBJ2-2; D not resolved. CDR3 length equals 14 residues. Germline V lookup: CDR1 MNHNS, CDR2 SASEGT. Between the trimmed V and J ends, which lost 5 bases and 6 bases, there was a span of 13 bases. The CDR3 protein is CASSRASLAGELFF. Here the CDR3 DNA reads TGTGCCAGCAGTCGGGCCTCATTAGCCGGGGAGCTGTTTTTT.

The gene calls are TRBV6-1 and TRBJ2-3, with D perhaps matching TRBD1 or TRBD2 (5 bases each). V dropped 2 bases and J dropped 0 bases, with 12 bases sitting between them. CDR1 MNHNS and CDR2 SASEGT come from the germline V gene. The CDR3 totals 16 residues. The chain's CDR3 is CASSERGAFSTDTQYF. CDR3 coding DNA: TGTGCCAGCAGTGAAAGAGGGGCCTTTAGCACAGATACGCAGTATTTT.

This chain joins TRBV9 and TRBJ2-5; TRBD2 might be the D (6 bases). Germline V CDR1 and CDR2: SGDLS, YYNGEE. The V and J ends lost 1 base and 4 bases respectively, with 11 bases between them. The CDR3 covers 14 residues. The CDR3 here is CASSVQGGRETQYF. CDR3 nucleotide sequence: TGTGCCAGCAGCGTACAGGGAGGTAGAGAGACCCAGTACTTC.

The gene calls are TRBV6-1 and TRBJ2-7, with a possible D match to TRBD2 (6 bases). Germline V gene lookup returns CDR1 MNHNS and CDR2 SASEGT. The CDR3 loop spans 14 amino acids. V dropped 2 bases and J dropped 5 bases, with 13 bases sitting between them. The chain's CDR3 is CASSEFGGSDEQYF. CDR3 sequence (DNA): TGTGCCAGCAGTGAATTCGGGGGATCCGACGAGCAGTACTTC.

J is TRBJ2-3 and V is TRBV7-9; 7 bases align to TRBD2. Trimming cost V 3 bases and J 10 bases; bases outside gene matches: 7. Germline V gives CDR1 SEHNR, CDR2 FQNEAQ (reference sequence). CDR3 length equals 13 residues. The CDR3 spells CASSFSQRGAQYF. The CDR3 DNA reads TGTGCCAGCAGCTTTTCACAACGGGGGGCGCAGTATTTT.

The chain has TRBV11-2 and TRBJ1-1; D ambiguous. V dropped 3 bases and J dropped 9 bases, with 11 bases sitting between them. The CDR3 is made up of 12 amino acids. Germline CDR1 SGHAT, CDR2 FQNNGV. The DNA for the CDR3 is TGTGCCAGCAGCTTTGTTTTACAGCAAGCTTTCTTT. This encodes CASSFVLQQAFF.

The V and J genes are TRBV30 and TRBJ1-6; D ambiguous. The germline V and J ends were trimmed by 4 bases and 7 bases, with 8 bases remaining between them. Germline-derived CDR1 and CDR2 are GTSNPN and SVGIG (reference sequence). The CDR3 covers 12 residues. The CDR3 sequence is CAWKTGNSPLHF. In DNA form, the CDR3 reads TGTGCCTGGAAAACCGGAAATTCACCCCTCCACTTT. Combining the CDR3 with reference TRBV30 and TRBJ1-6 gives the whole variable domain SQTIHQWPATLVQPVGSPLSLECTVEGTSNPNLYWYRQAAGRGLQLLFYSVGIGQISSEVPQNLSASRPQDRQFILSSKKLLLSDSGFYLCAWKTGNSPLHFGNGTRLTVT.

The V and J genes are TRBV18 and TRBJ1-1, with D unclear. The CDR3 consists of 15 residues. V was trimmed by 1 base and J by 0 bases, leaving 9 bases between them. Looked up from germline, CDR1 is KGHSH and CDR2 is LQKENI. The CDR3 is CASSPLRWMNTEAFF. CDR3 DNA: TGTGCCAGCTCACCACTTAGATGGATGAACACTGAAGCTTTCTTT. Complete variable domain (other parts from reference TRBV18 and TRBJ1-1): NAGVMQNPRHLVRRRGQEARLRCSPMKGHSHVYWYRQLPEEGLKFMVYLQKENIIDESGMPKERFSAEFPKEGPSILRIQQVVRGDSAAYFCASSPLRWMNTEAFFGQGTRLTVV.

V usage is TRBV2 and J usage is TRBJ1-3; possibly TRBD1 for D (6 bases). Trimming cost V 5 bases and J 0 bases, with 17 bases left between them. The germline V gene encodes CDR1 SNHLY and CDR2 FYNNEI. The CDR3 is made up of 17 amino acids. CDR3: CASSTPGQISSGNTIYF. Written as DNA, the CDR3 is TGTGCCAGCAGTACCCCGGGACAAATTTCCTCTGGAAACACCATATATTTT.

The chain uses TRBV10-1 and TRBJ1-5; 11 bases are shared with TRBD1. V lost 0 bases to trimming and J lost 5 bases; unmatched junction nucleotides: 0. There are 15 residues in the CDR3. Germline assignment: CDR1 WNHNN and CDR2 SYGVQD (reference sequence). In nucleotides, the CDR3 is TGCGCCAGCAGTGAGTCGGGACAGGGGGATCAGCCCCAGCATTTT. Amino acid sequence: CASSESGQGDQPQHF.